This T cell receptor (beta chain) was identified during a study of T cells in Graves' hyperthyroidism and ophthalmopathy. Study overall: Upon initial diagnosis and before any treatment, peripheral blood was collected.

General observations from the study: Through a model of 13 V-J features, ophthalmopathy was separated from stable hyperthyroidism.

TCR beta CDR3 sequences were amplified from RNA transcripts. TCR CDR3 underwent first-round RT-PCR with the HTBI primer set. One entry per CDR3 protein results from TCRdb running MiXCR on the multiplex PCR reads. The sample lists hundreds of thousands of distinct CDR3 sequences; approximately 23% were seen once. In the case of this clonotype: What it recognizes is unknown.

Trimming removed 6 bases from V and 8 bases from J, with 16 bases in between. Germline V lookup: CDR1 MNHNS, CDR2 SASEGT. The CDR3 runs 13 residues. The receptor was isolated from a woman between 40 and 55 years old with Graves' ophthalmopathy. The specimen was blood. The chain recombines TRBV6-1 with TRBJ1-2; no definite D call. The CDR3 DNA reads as TGTGCCAGCAGCATTGACCGACGCCGAGGCTACACCTTC. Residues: CASSIDRRRGYTF.